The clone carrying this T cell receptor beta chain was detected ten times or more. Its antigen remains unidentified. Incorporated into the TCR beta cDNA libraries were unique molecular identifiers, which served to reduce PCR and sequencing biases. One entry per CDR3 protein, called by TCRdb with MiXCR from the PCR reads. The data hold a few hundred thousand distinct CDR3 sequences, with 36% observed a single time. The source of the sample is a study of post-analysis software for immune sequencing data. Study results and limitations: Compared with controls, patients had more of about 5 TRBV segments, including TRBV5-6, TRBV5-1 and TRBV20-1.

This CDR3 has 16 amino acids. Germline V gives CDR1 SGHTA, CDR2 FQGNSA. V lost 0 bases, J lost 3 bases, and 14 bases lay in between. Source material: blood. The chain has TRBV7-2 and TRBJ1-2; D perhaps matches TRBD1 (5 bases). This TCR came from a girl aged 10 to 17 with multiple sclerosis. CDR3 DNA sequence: TGTGCCAGCAGCTTAGCGCCTTGGGGGGGAGACTATGGCTACACCTTC. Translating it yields CASSLAPWGGDYGYTF.